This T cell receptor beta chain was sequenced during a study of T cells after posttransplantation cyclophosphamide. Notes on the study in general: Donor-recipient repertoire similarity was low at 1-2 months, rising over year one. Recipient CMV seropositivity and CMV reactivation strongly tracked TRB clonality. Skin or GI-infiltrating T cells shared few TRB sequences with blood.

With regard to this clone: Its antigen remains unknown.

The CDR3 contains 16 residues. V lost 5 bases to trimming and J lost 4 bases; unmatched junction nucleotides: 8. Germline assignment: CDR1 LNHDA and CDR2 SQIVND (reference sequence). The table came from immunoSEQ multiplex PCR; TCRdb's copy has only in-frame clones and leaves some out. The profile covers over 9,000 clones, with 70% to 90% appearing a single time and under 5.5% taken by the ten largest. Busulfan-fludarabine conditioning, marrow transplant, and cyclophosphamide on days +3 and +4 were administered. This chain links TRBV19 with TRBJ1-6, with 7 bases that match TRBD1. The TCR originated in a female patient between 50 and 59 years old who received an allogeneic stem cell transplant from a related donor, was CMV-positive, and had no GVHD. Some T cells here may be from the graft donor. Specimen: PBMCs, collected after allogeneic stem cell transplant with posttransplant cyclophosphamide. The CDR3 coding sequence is TGTGCCAGTAGTCCGAAGGGACAGTTTTATAATTCACCCCTCCACTTT. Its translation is CASSPKGQFYNSPLHF.